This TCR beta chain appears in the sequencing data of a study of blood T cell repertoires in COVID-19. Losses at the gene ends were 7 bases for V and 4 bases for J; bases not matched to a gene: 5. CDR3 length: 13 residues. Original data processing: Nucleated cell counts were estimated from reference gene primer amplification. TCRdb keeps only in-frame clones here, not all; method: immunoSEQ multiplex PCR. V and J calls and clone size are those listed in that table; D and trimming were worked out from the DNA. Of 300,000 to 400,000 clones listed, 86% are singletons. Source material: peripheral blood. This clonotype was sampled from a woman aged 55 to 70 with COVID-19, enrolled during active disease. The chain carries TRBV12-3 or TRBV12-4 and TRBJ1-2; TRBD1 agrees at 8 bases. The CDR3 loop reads CASTFGTGYGYTF. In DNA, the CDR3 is TGTGCCAGCACTTTCGGGACAGGCTATGGCTACACCTTC.